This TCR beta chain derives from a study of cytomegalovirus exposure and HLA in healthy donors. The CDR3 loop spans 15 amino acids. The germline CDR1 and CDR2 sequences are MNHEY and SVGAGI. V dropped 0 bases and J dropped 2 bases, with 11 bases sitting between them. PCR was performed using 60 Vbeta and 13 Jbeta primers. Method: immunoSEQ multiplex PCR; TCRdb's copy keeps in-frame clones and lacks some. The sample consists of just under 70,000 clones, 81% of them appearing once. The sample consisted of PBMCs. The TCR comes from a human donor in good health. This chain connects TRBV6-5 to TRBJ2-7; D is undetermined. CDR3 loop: CASSYSITATYEQYF. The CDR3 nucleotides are TGTGCCAGCAGTTACTCGATCACCGCGACCTACGAGCAGTACTTC.